This TCR beta chain originates from a study of OX40 agonist ivuxolimab in advanced cancers. V lost 1 base, J lost 4 bases, and 4 bases stayed unmatched. Germline V gives CDR1 MNHEY, CDR2 SMNVEV (reference sequence). The CDR3 consists of 15 residues. This table comes from immunoSEQ multiplex PCR, and its TCRdb copy is limited to in-frame clones, with some not included. The sample shows some 45,000 clones, 75% to 90% of them seen only once. This specimen consisted of CD4+ or CD8+ T cells sorted from blood, obtained in a trial of the OX40 agonist ivuxolimab. The clonotype comes from an adult with an advanced solid tumor such as melanoma, head and neck, liver or kidney cancer. The chain is built from TRBV27 and TRBJ2-7, with 10 bases that match TRBD2. The DNA for the CDR3 is TGTGCCAGCAGTTTATTAGCGGGAGGAGGATACGAGCAGTACTTC. This codes for CASSLLAGGGYEQYF.